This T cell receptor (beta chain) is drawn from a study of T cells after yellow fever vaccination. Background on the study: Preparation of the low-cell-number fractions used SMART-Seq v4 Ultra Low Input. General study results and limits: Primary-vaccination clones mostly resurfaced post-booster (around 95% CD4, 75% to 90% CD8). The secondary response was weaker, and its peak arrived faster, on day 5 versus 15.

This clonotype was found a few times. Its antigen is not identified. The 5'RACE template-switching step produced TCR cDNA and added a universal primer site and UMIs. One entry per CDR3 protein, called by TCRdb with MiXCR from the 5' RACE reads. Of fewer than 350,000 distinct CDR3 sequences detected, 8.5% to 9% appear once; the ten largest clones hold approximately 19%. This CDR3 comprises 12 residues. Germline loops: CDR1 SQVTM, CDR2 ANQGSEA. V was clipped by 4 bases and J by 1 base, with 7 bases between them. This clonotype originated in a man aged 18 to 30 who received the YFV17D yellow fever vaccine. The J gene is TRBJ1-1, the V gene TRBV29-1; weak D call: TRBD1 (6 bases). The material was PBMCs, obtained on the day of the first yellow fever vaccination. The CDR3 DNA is TGCAGCGTTGTCAGGGGGAACACTGAAGCTTTCTTT. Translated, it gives CSVVRGNTEAFF.